The 21 T cell receptor beta chains given below trace back to one sample, sequenced in a study of T cells in Graves' hyperthyroidism and ophthalmopathy. Regions amplified from RNA transcripts were the TCR beta CDR3 regions. HTBI primers were employed in a first-round RT-PCR of the TCR CDR3. One entry per CDR3 protein results from TCRdb running MiXCR on the multiplex PCR reads. Among some 800,000 distinct CDR3 sequences listed, roughly 40% were seen once. The sequencing sample was made of blood. The receptor source for this set is a man aged 18-30 years with Graves' hyperthyroidism.

This sequence joins TRBV12-3 or TRBV12-4 and TRBJ1-2; D is possibly TRBD1 (6 bases). Deletions cut 10 bases from V and 6 bases from J, with 18 bases between. CDR3 length: 13 residues. DNA of the CDR3: TGTGCCAACACGCTCGGAGGGGGTGATGGCTACACCTTC. Its translation: CANTLGGGDGYTF.

The J gene is TRBJ2-7, the V gene TRBV12-3 or TRBV12-4; D may be TRBD1 (5 bases). V was clipped by 4 bases and J by 2 bases, with 12 bases between them. This CDR3 has 14 residues. Here the CDR3 reads CASSSVAGTYEQYF. CDR3 bases: TGTGCCAGCAGTTCCGTCGCAGGGACCTACGAGCAGTACTTC.

In this sample, this clonotype turned up many times. The V call is TRBV7-3, the J call TRBJ2-6; D ambiguous. Germline V gives CDR1 SGHTA, CDR2 FQGTGA. The V and J ends lost 0 bases and 1 base respectively, with 4 bases between them. The CDR3 has 15 amino acids. The CDR3 nucleotides read TGTGCCAGCAGCTTAACGGTATCTGGGGCCAACGTCCTGACTTTC. Translating it yields CASSLTVSGANVLTF.

The chain has TRBV24-1 and TRBJ2-2, with 12 bases identical to TRBD2. The CDR3 contains 13 residues. Unmatched junction bases numbered 1, after V lost 9 bases and J lost 6 bases. CDR1 is KGHDR, CDR2 SFDVKD, per germline. CDR3: CATGLAGPGELFF. The CDR3 bases are TGTGCCACCGGACTAGCGGGGCCCGGGGAGCTGTTTTTT.

This clonotype was seen more than once but under ten times. One junction end does not reproduce the germline sequence, and a read error may be involved. This chain joins TRBV7-9 and TRBJ1-1; no firm D call. The length of the CDR3 is 13 residues. From germline, CDR1 is SEHNR and CDR2 FQNEAQ (reference sequence). CDR3 loop: CASSQDGSTEAFF. As DNA, the CDR3 is TGCGCCAGCAGCCAAGATGGGAGCACTGAAGCTTTCTTT.

This clonotype was detected ten times or more. The J gene is TRBJ1-6, the V gene TRBV10-3; 9 bases match TRBD1. The V gene's germline CDR1 is ENHRY and CDR2 SYGVKD. J gave up 11 bases and V 11 bases, and 10 bases lay outside the gene matches. The CDR3 is made up of 13 amino acids. The CDR3 spells CAASGTGNTPLHF. CDR3 nucleotide sequence: TGTGCCGCTTCCGGGACAGGGAACACACCCCTCCACTTT.

This clonotype was detected only a few times. The rearrangement links TRBV12-3 or TRBV12-4 to TRBJ2-2; 12 bases line up with TRBD1. The CDR3 has 13 residues. Trimming at V came to 10 bases and at J to 6 bases, leaving 3 bases not matched to a gene. The DNA of the CDR3 is TGTGCCACCCGGGACAGGGGGCCCGGGGAGCTGTTTTTT. As protein: CATRDRGPGELFF.

This clonotype was detected a few times. V and J are TRBV6-6 and TRBJ2-2; D might be TRBD1 or TRBD2, each matching 5 bases. V was pared by 5 bases and J by 4 bases, with 14 bases between. Germline loops: CDR1 MNHNY, CDR2 SVGAGI (reference sequence). CDR3 length: 15 amino acids. The CDR3 coding sequence is TGTGCCAGCAGTGAGCCGGGACGGAGCACCGGGGAGCTGTTTTTT. It encodes CASSEPGRSTGELFF.

The chain combines TRBV7-2 with TRBJ2-7; D ambiguous. V lost 4 bases and J 0 bases, leaving 13 bases between the germline ends. The CDR3 contains 15 residues. Germline V gene data show CDR1 as SGHTA and CDR2 as FQGNSA. CDR3 sequence (DNA): TGTGCCAGCAGCTCAAAAGCGACCCACTCCTACGAGCAGTACTTC. Its protein is CASSSKATHSYEQYF.

The sample holds many counts of this clonotype. The rearrangement uses TRBV5-1 and TRBJ1-2; D gene ambiguous. Germline V CDR1 and CDR2: SGHRS, YFSETQ. The CDR3 contains 13 residues. V dropped 4 bases and J dropped 8 bases, with 15 bases sitting between them. CDR3 residues: CASSQAGEGGYTF. The CDR3 coding sequence is TGCGCCAGCAGCCAAGCCGGGGAAGGGGGCTACACCTTC.

This clonotype came up many times. The CDR3 DNA is TGTGCCAGTAGTATGACGAAGATGGGACAGGGCTTTGAGCCCCAGCATTTT. Protein product: CASSMTKMGQGFEPQHF. The gene calls are TRBV19 and TRBJ1-5, with 9 bases lining up with TRBD1. Germline CDR1 LNHDA, CDR2 SQIVND (reference sequence). There are 17 residues in the CDR3. The trim removed 3 bases at V and 8 bases at J, leaving 14 bases unmatched.

This clonotype was counted many times. The chain carries TRBV6-6 and TRBJ1-1; D is unclear. The CDR3 is 12 amino acids. Germline CDR1 and CDR2: MNHNY and SVGAGI (reference sequence). V was pared by 5 bases and J by 6 bases, with 10 bases between. This CDR3 is CASSTGRAEAFF. DNA for the CDR3: TGTGCCAGCAGTACGGGTAGGGCTGAAGCTTTCTTT.

The genes are TRBV7-7 and TRBJ1-4; 8 positions match TRBD1. The junction had 12 bases not matched to a gene; V was cut back by 6 bases and J by 0 bases. The CDR3 is 18 amino acids. Germline values: CDR1 SSHAT, CDR2 FNYEAQ (reference sequence). This chain's CDR3 is CASSFLATGAATNEKLFF. CDR3 sequence (DNA): TGTGCCAGCAGTTTCCTCGCGACAGGGGCTGCAACTAATGAAAAACTGTTTTTT.

This clonotype was detected a few times. This rearrangement joins TRBV7-2 to TRBJ2-7; no clear D gene. CDR1 is SGHTA and CDR2 is FQGNSA in the germline V gene. V was clipped by 1 base and J by 7 bases, with 14 bases between them. The CDR3 has 14 amino acids. CDR3 sequence: CASSLGLSPGEQYF. The CDR3 DNA reads TGTGCCAGCAGCTTAGGACTGTCACCGGGTGAGCAGTACTTC.

For this clonotype: A much larger clone is a single base away; this may be a read error. The V call is TRBV20-1, the J call TRBJ1-5; TRBD1 aligns across 7 bases. The germline CDR1 and CDR2 sequences are DFQATT and SNEGSKA (reference sequence). This CDR3 has 14 amino acids. J was trimmed by 5 bases and V by 3 bases; bases with no gene match: 7. The CDR3 region has the DNA TGCAGTGCTAGTCAGGGGGTAGGCTATCAGCCCCAGCATTTT. Residues: CSASQGVGYQPQHF.

V gene TRBV29-1 combines with J gene TRBJ2-6; no clear D gene. This CDR3 has 13 residues. V was shortened by 8 bases and J by 0 bases, with 8 bases between the two germline ends. From germline, CDR1 is SQVTM and CDR2 ANQGSEA. CDR3 in amino acids: CSSRISGANVLTF. CDR3 in DNA: TGCAGCTCAAGGATCTCTGGGGCCAACGTCCTGACTTTC.

This clonotype has more than one count but fewer than ten. For the CDR3, the DNA is TGTGCCAGCAGCTTCCTCGGTGACAGACCCCGTAAGGAGACCCAGTACTTC. It codes for CASSFLGDRPRKETQYF. The gene calls are TRBV5-4 and TRBJ2-5; a possible D gene is TRBD1 (5 bases). The V end lost 2 bases, the J end lost 5 bases, and 22 bases lay between the germline ends. The CDR3 is 17 residues long. Germline loops: CDR1 SGHNT, CDR2 YYREEE (reference sequence).

The gene calls are TRBV11-2 and TRBJ2-7; 7 positions match TRBD2. The CDR3 length is 16 residues. CDR1 and CDR2 from the germline V gene are SGHAT and FQNNGV. The V and J ends lost 5 bases and 0 bases, in that order; junction bases with no gene match: 10. DNA for the CDR3: TGTGCCAGCAGCGGTAGACTAGCCGATAGCTCCTACGAGCAGTACTTC. Protein: CASSGRLADSSYEQYF.

In its sample, this clonotype was seen many times. The rearrangement uses TRBV2 and TRBJ2-7; 10 positions agree with TRBD1. Germline CDR1 SNHLY, CDR2 FYNNEI. Germline trimming cut 8 bases from V and 6 bases from J; bases unmatched to any gene: 10. The CDR3 totals 14 residues. The CDR3 reads CASSPGTGEVEQYF. The CDR3 DNA reads as TGTGCCAGCTCCCCCGGGACAGGGGAAGTCGAGCAGTACTTC.

Comment on this clonotype: A much larger clone lies one base from this, so it may be a read error. The rearrangement uses TRBV7-9 and TRBJ1-2; 8 bases are shared with TRBD1. The junction had 4 bases not matched to a gene; V was cut back by 5 bases and J by 5 bases. This CDR3 contains 13 residues. In germline, CDR1 is SEHNR, CDR2 FQNEAQ (reference sequence). This CDR3 is CASSHDRGYGYTF. CDR3 in DNA: TGTGCCAGCAGCCATGACAGGGGATATGGCTACACCTTC.

This rearrangement joins TRBV6-5 to TRBJ1-3; no definite D call. This CDR3 contains 9 residues. Trimming stripped 4 bases from V and 11 bases from J, with 3 bases between. Germline V gives CDR1 MNHEY, CDR2 SVGAGI. In DNA, the CDR3 is TGTGCCAGCAGTTCGTCCATATATTTT. As protein: CASSSSIYF.